The TCR beta chain under discussion was sequenced for a study of cytomegalovirus exposure and HLA in healthy donors. About the study: Among 398 genotyped donors, roughly 81% fell in the Caucasian-associated ancestry cluster. Findings and limits, study-wide: Segments of the TCR beta V type were, in most cases, productive about 87% or about 30% of the time in an earlier analysis.

Healthy bone marrow donors supplied every sample. Between the trimmed V and J ends, which lost 2 bases and 5 bases, there was a span of 15 bases. The CDR3 runs 15 residues. Germline CDR1 and CDR2: SGHTA and FQGNSA. PCR primers comprised 60 Vbeta and 13 Jbeta primers. Only in-frame clones appear in the TCRdb table, and some are missing; sequencing was by immunoSEQ multiplex PCR. Among roughly 160,000 clones listed, 80% were seen once. In the case of this clone: Its antigen is unknown.

The source material was PBMCs. This clonotype was obtained from a man aged 25 to 40 in good health and CMV-seronegative. The chain uses TRBV7-2 and TRBJ1-1; the D gene is possibly TRBD1 (5 bases). This CDR3 is CASSLFEQGQTEAFF. Here the CDR3 DNA reads TGTGCCAGCAGCTTATTCGAGCAGGGTCAGACTGAAGCTTTCTTT.